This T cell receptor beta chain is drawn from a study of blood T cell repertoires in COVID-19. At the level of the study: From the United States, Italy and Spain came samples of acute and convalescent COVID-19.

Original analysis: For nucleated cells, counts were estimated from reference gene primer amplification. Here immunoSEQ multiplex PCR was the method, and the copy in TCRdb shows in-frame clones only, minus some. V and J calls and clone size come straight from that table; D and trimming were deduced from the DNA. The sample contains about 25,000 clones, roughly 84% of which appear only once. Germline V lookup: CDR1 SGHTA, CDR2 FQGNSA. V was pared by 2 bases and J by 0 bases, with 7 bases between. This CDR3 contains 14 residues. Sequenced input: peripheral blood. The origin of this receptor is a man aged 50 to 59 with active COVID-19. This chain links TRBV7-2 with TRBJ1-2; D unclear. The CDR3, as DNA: TGTGCCAGCAGCTTACACATAACTAACTATGGCTACACCTTC. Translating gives CASSLHITNYGYTF.